This TCR beta chain emerged from a study of T cell responses to AZD1222 COVID-19 vaccine. Study results and limitations: Sampling that yielded the repertoires occurred only after the peak T cell response. Baseline seropositivity occurred in only a handful of AZD1222 recipients.

Losses at the gene ends were 0 bases for V and 7 bases for J; bases not matched to a gene: 10. This CDR3 spans 17 amino acids. Germline CDR1 MGHRA, CDR2 YSYEKL. Notes on this clone: Its antigen is undetermined.

Libraries were prepared by immunoSEQ multiplex PCR; TCRdb keeps only in-frame clonotypes and omits some of them. The table records tens of thousands of clones, about 92% of them present only once. The input for sequencing was peripheral blood, taken 28 days after the second AZD1222 dose. The source is an adult who received the AZD1222 COVID-19 vaccine. The rearrangement joins TRBV4-1 to TRBJ2-2, with TRBD2 matching 8 bases. This chain's CDR3 is CASSQDERGLSVGELFF. As DNA, the CDR3 is TGCGCCAGCAGCCAAGATGAGCGGGGGCTATCTGTCGGGGAGCTGTTTTTT.